What follows describes a single T cell receptor beta chain. What it recognizes is unknown. The sample originates from a study of cytomegalovirus exposure and HLA in healthy donors. 13 Jbeta primers and 60 Vbeta primers were used for the PCR. The repertoire was sequenced with immunoSEQ multiplex PCR; TCRdb's copy has only in-frame clones and lacks some. The sample consists of 150,000 to 200,000 clones, 85% of them appearing once. General study results and limits: There were several of the most significant clusters that appeared linked to common viral pathogens in a later analysis. A list of around 160 TCR beta chains associated with cytomegalovirus was given. It was reportedly the case that the classifier diagnosed cytomegalovirus status with high specificity and sensitivity. Sequencing artifact likely explains a cluster of highly shared sequence variants.

The CDR3 length is 14 residues. The J segment lost 4 bases and the V segment lost 1 base, leaving 1 base of the junction unmatched. Germline V gives CDR1 SNHLY, CDR2 FYNNEI. Material for sequencing was PBMCs. The receptor comes from a boy between 2 and 10 years old in good health and CMV-seronegative. The genes are TRBV2 and TRBJ2-1, with TRBD1 matching 7 bases. This CDR3 is CASSEGQGYNEQFF. The CDR3 DNA sequence: TGTGCCAGCAGTGAAGGACAGGGATACAATGAGCAGTTCTTC.